The source of this T cell receptor (beta chain) is a study of T cells expressing NK-cell markers. The study, taken as a whole, reports: The CD3+CD56-NKG2C+ fraction of a handful of donors was also led by these clonotypes.

The CDR3 extends over 13 amino acids. Germline V gene lookup returns CDR1 LNHDA and CDR2 SQIVND (reference sequence). Note on this clonotype: The antigen remains undetermined.

From the 5' RACE reads, TCRdb lists one entry per CDR3 protein and no DNA. The sample includes about 460,000 distinct CDR3 sequences. V gene TRBV19 combines with J gene TRBJ2-7. This receptor was obtained from a woman aged 50 to 60 in good health. What was sequenced was blood T cells: a sorted CD56 or NKG2C T cell subset, CD4+ or CD8+ T cells, or bulk PBMC T cells (not recorded which). The chain's CDR3 is CASSIFSVYEQYF. The full variable domain, completed using reference TRBV19 and TRBJ2-7, is DGGITQSPKYLFRKEGQNVTLSCEQNLNHDAMYWYRQDPGQGLRLIYYSQIVNDFQKGDIAEGYSVSREKKESFPLTVTSAQKNPTAFYLCASSIFSVYEQYFGPGTRLTVT.